The rows below give T cell receptor beta chains drawn from one sample of a study of T-cell reconstitution after alpha-beta-depleted transplantation in children. In TCRdb, the PCR reads were re-called with MiXCR into one record per CDR3 protein. The profile shows 500,000 or so distinct CDR3 sequences, 32% of them singletons. The input for sequencing was PBMCs from the stem cell graft donor, taken from the stem cell graft. These receptors were obtained from a human donor who donated a stem cell graft to a child with aplastic anemia. Each CDR3 is given with its conserved first and last residue. A D gene is named only where the DNA matches it firmly. Some rows have no size entry. The others give once, few or many, or a class for an expanded clone.

D gene: TRBD2; clone size: few; J gene: TRBJ2-2; V gene: TRBV7-2; CDR3 DNA: TGTGCCAGCAGCTTAGCGGGAGGGGACGGGGAGCTGTTTTTT; CDR3 protein: CASSLAGGDGELFF
D gene: NA; clone size: NA; J gene: TRBJ2-5; V gene: TRBV5-1; CDR3 DNA: TGCGCCAGCACTGGGGATTACTTCCAAGAGACCCAGTACTTC; CDR3 protein: CASTGDYFQETQYF
D gene: NA; clone size: few; J gene: TRBJ2-3; V gene: TRBV20-1; CDR3 DNA: TGCAGCCTGGGGGCTAGGAGGATTATCACAGATACGCAGTATTTT; CDR3 protein: CSLGARRIITDTQYF
D gene: TRBD1; clone size: few; J gene: TRBJ2-1; V gene: TRBV5-1; CDR3 DNA: TGCGCCAGCAGCTCCGAGGGGGCCAGGGAGCAGTTCTTC; CDR3 protein: CASSSEGAREQFF
D gene: NA; clone size: NA; J gene: TRBJ2-6; V gene: TRBV12-3/TRBV12-4; CDR3 DNA: TGTGCCAGCAGCGATCAGGGATTGGGGGCCAACGGCCTGACTTTC; CDR3 protein: CASSDQGLGANGLTF
D gene: NA; clone size: NA; J gene: TRBJ1-5; V gene: TRBV10-3; CDR3 DNA: TGTGCCATCAGTGACGATGGACAGAGCAATCAGCCCCAGCATTTT; CDR3 protein: CAISDDGQSNQPQHF
D gene: TRBD2; clone size: NA; J gene: TRBJ2-1; V gene: TRBV29-1; CDR3 DNA: TGCAGCGTTGAAGTGTCTAGCGGTTGGGACTACAATGAGCAGTTCTTC; CDR3 protein: CSVEVSSGWDYNEQFF
D gene: TRBD2; clone size: NA; J gene: TRBJ2-1; V gene: TRBV2; CDR3 DNA: TGTGCCAGCATCACCCTGACTAGCGGGATCTACAATGAGCAGTTCTTC; CDR3 protein: CASITLTSGIYNEQFF
D gene: NA; clone size: NA; J gene: TRBJ2-7; V gene: TRBV20-1; CDR3 DNA: TGCAGTGCTCCGGGGCCACTCGAGCAGTACTTC; CDR3 protein: CSAPGPLEQYF
D gene: NA; clone size: NA; J gene: TRBJ2-2; V gene: TRBV20-1; CDR3 DNA: TGCAGTGCCAAAGCGGCGGAATACACCGGGGAGCTGTTTTTT; CDR3 protein: CSAKAAEYTGELFF
D gene: NA; clone size: NA; J gene: TRBJ1-5; V gene: TRBV19; CDR3 DNA: TGTGCCAGTAGTCCCGGGGGCTTGGGGCAGCCCCAGCATTTT; CDR3 protein: CASSPGGLGQPQHF
D gene: TRBD1; clone size: NA; J gene: TRBJ1-5; V gene: TRBV6-2/TRBV6-3; CDR3 DNA: TGTGCCAGCAGTCCCAACAGGGGACGGGAACAGCCCCAGCATTTT; CDR3 protein: CASSPNRGREQPQHF
D gene: NA; clone size: NA; J gene: TRBJ1-2; V gene: TRBV29-1; CDR3 DNA: TGCAGCGCTGTGGGCAGGGCCAACTATGGCTACACCTTC; CDR3 protein: CSAVGRANYGYTF
D gene: NA; clone size: NA; J gene: TRBJ2-7; V gene: TRBV20-1; CDR3 DNA: TGCAGTGCTAGAGCTGCGACAAAATCCTACGAGCAGTACTTC; CDR3 protein: CSARAATKSYEQYF
D gene: NA; clone size: NA; J gene: TRBJ1-5; V gene: TRBV30; CDR3 DNA: TGTGCCTGGGGATCGGGGGGCTTCCAGCCCCAGCATTTT; CDR3 protein: CAWGSGGFQPQHF
D gene: NA; clone size: NA; J gene: TRBJ2-5; V gene: TRBV2; CDR3 DNA: TGTGCCAGCAAGGAAGTTGGGACCCAGTACTTC; CDR3 protein: CASKEVGTQYF
D gene: NA; clone size: few; J gene: TRBJ1-1; V gene: TRBV18; CDR3 DNA: TGTGCCAGCTCACCCAGCGGACTAAACACTGAAGCTTTCTTT; CDR3 protein: CASSPSGLNTEAFF
D gene: TRBD1; clone size: NA; J gene: TRBJ1-5; V gene: TRBV15; CDR3 DNA: TGTGCCACCAGCACGCAGGGGGAAGGCAATCAGCCCCAGCATTTT; CDR3 protein: CATSTQGEGNQPQHF
D gene: TRBD1; clone size: NA; J gene: TRBJ2-1; V gene: TRBV5-6; CDR3 DNA: TGTGCCAGCAGCCCGGACAGGACTAATGAGCAGTTCTTC; CDR3 protein: CASSPDRTNEQFF
D gene: TRBD1; clone size: NA; J gene: TRBJ1-5; V gene: TRBV12-3/TRBV12-4; CDR3 DNA: TGTGCCAGCAGCCTCCTGGACAGGGTCGCCAATCAGCCCCAGCATTTT; CDR3 protein: CASSLLDRVANQPQHF
D gene: NA; clone size: NA; J gene: TRBJ2-7; V gene: TRBV4-3; CDR3 DNA: TGCGCCAGCAGCCAAAACCGGGACGCCTCCTACGAGCAGTACTTC; CDR3 protein: CASSQNRDASYEQYF
D gene: NA; clone size: few; J gene: TRBJ2-2; V gene: TRBV6-5; CDR3 DNA: TGTGCCAGCAGTTACTCGAAGGGTGCCGGGGAGCTGTTTTTT; CDR3 protein: CASSYSKGAGELFF
D gene: NA; clone size: NA; J gene: TRBJ2-2; V gene: TRBV5-6; CDR3 DNA: TGTGCCAGCAGCTTAGGCTTGACAGAAGCGAACACCGGGGAGCTGTTTTTT; CDR3 protein: CASSLGLTEANTGELFF
D gene: TRBD1; clone size: NA; J gene: TRBJ1-4; V gene: TRBV20-1; CDR3 DNA: TGCAGTGCTAGAGATCTTCCAGGGGGAACTAATGAAAAACTGTTTTTT; CDR3 protein: CSARDLPGGTNEKLFF
D gene: TRBD1; clone size: NA; J gene: TRBJ1-5; V gene: TRBV19; CDR3 DNA: TGTGCCAGTAGTCGACAGGGAGGGCAGCCCCAGCATTTT; CDR3 protein: CASSRQGGQPQHF
D gene: NA; clone size: NA; J gene: TRBJ1-2; V gene: TRBV28; CDR3 DNA: TGTGCCAGCATGGTTCGGCATAGGAGCTATGGCTACACCTTC; CDR3 protein: CASMVRHRSYGYTF
D gene: NA; clone size: few; J gene: TRBJ2-5; V gene: TRBV7-2; CDR3 DNA: TGTGCCAGCAGCTTAGTAGTCAACAGGGAGCGGACCCAGTACTTC; CDR3 protein: CASSLVVNRERTQYF
D gene: NA; clone size: NA; J gene: TRBJ2-3; V gene: TRBV15; CDR3 DNA: TGTGCCACCAGCAGGCCCCGGACAGCCAGCACAGATACGCAGTATTTT; CDR3 protein: CATSRPRTASTDTQYF
D gene: NA; clone size: few; J gene: TRBJ1-1; V gene: TRBV11-2; CDR3 DNA: TGTGCCAGCAGCTTAGATACCGCAGCTTCGAACACTGAAGCTTTCTTT; CDR3 protein: CASSLDTAASNTEAFF
D gene: NA; clone size: few; J gene: TRBJ2-3; V gene: TRBV29-1; CDR3 DNA: TGCAGCGCCAGAAGTGTGGGAGGACACACAGATACGCAGTATTTT; CDR3 protein: CSARSVGGHTDTQYF
D gene: NA; clone size: NA; J gene: TRBJ1-3; V gene: TRBV5-1; CDR3 DNA: TGCGCCAGCAGCCAGGACGGGGACTCTGGAAACACCATATATTTT; CDR3 protein: CASSQDGDSGNTIYF
D gene: TRBD1; clone size: NA; J gene: TRBJ2-6; V gene: TRBV11-1; CDR3 DNA: TGTGCCAGCAGCCGTAAGACAGGGAGTGGGGCCAACGTCCTGACTTTC; CDR3 protein: CASSRKTGSGANVLTF
D gene: NA; clone size: NA; J gene: TRBJ1-1; V gene: TRBV6-5; CDR3 DNA: TGTGCCAGCAGTTACCTCGGGGGTGGCGCTTTCTTT; CDR3 protein: CASSYLGGGAFF
D gene: NA; clone size: few; J gene: TRBJ1-2; V gene: TRBV28; CDR3 DNA: TGTGCCAGCAGTTTGGCGCAGCCCTCTAACTATGGCTACACCTTC; CDR3 protein: CASSLAQPSNYGYTF
D gene: NA; clone size: few; J gene: TRBJ2-7; V gene: TRBV9; CDR3 DNA: TGTGCCAGCAGCCCCCGGGACTGGGACTACGAGCAGTACTTC; CDR3 protein: CASSPRDWDYEQYF
D gene: TRBD2; clone size: NA; J gene: TRBJ2-2; V gene: TRBV9; CDR3 DNA: TGTGCCAGCAGCGGGGGACTAGCGGGGACCGGGGAGCTGTTTTTT; CDR3 protein: CASSGGLAGTGELFF
D gene: NA; clone size: few; J gene: TRBJ2-3; V gene: TRBV6-1; CDR3 DNA: TGTGCCAGCAGCCCCGGGATTATTGACTCAGATACGCAGTATTTT; CDR3 protein: CASSPGIIDSDTQYF
D gene: NA; clone size: many; J gene: TRBJ1-2; V gene: TRBV12-3/TRBV12-4; CDR3 DNA: TGTGCCAGCAGTAACACAGGGTCCGGCTACACCTTC; CDR3 protein: CASSNTGSGYTF
D gene: NA; clone size: few; J gene: TRBJ1-1; V gene: TRBV6-2/TRBV6-3; CDR3 DNA: TGTGCCAGCAGTTACGAATGGCGCACTGAAGCTTTCTTT; CDR3 protein: CASSYEWRTEAFF
D gene: NA; clone size: NA; J gene: TRBJ1-1; V gene: TRBV20-1; CDR3 DNA: TGCAGTGCTCCAGCGGGCGCAGGAGCGAACACTGAAGCTTTCTTT; CDR3 protein: CSAPAGAGANTEAFF
D gene: TRBD1; clone size: NA; J gene: TRBJ1-1; V gene: TRBV12-3/TRBV12-4; CDR3 DNA: TGTGCCAGCAGTACGACAGGGGTGAACACTGAAGCTTTCTTT; CDR3 protein: CASSTTGVNTEAFF
D gene: TRBD1; clone size: few; J gene: TRBJ2-3; V gene: TRBV7-8; CDR3 DNA: TGTGCCAGCAGCTTAGAAGGGGGACAGGGGGTTAGCGATACGCAGTATTTT; CDR3 protein: CASSLEGGQGVSDTQYF
D gene: TRBD1; clone size: few; J gene: TRBJ2-2; V gene: TRBV25-1; CDR3 DNA: TGTGCCAGCAGTGTCGGGACAGGGGTAAACACCGGGGAGCTGTTTTTT; CDR3 protein: CASSVGTGVNTGELFF
D gene: TRBD1; clone size: NA; J gene: TRBJ1-4; V gene: TRBV7-2; CDR3 DNA: TGTGCCAGCAGCTTAGTGGAGGGGGCTGAAAAACTGTTTTTT; CDR3 protein: CASSLVEGAEKLFF
D gene: NA; clone size: NA; J gene: TRBJ2-7; V gene: TRBV10-3; CDR3 DNA: TGTGCCATCAGTGAGTCAGCCCGAAACTCCTACGAGCAGTACTTC; CDR3 protein: CAISESARNSYEQYF
D gene: NA; clone size: NA; J gene: TRBJ1-2; V gene: TRBV5-4; CDR3 DNA: TGTGCCAGCAGCAGATACAGGGATGCCTATGGCTACACCTTC; CDR3 protein: CASSRYRDAYGYTF
D gene: NA; clone size: NA; J gene: TRBJ2-3; V gene: TRBV29-1; CDR3 DNA: TGCAGCGTTGAACTTAAAGATACGCAGTATTTT; CDR3 protein: CSVELKDTQYF
D gene: NA; clone size: NA; J gene: TRBJ1-1; V gene: TRBV2; CDR3 DNA: TGTGCCATTAGTCCTGAAGCTTTCTTT; CDR3 protein: CAISPEAFF
D gene: TRBD1; clone size: NA; J gene: TRBJ2-7; V gene: TRBV27; CDR3 DNA: TGTGCCAGCAGTCCGGGACAGGGCGGCGAGCAGTACTTC; CDR3 protein: CASSPGQGGEQYF
D gene: TRBD1; clone size: NA; J gene: TRBJ1-6; V gene: TRBV5-1; CDR3 DNA: TGCGCCAGCAGCGTCCGGGACAGAGATAATTCACCCCTCCACTTT; CDR3 protein: CASSVRDRDNSPLHF
D gene: NA; clone size: NA; J gene: TRBJ2-5; V gene: TRBV7-2; CDR3 DNA: TGTGCCAGCAGCGATAGTGGGTCAGGGGTCCCCCTGGAGACCCAGTACTTC; CDR3 protein: CASSDSGSGVPLETQYF
D gene: NA; clone size: few; J gene: TRBJ2-3; V gene: TRBV20-1; CDR3 DNA: TGCAGTGCTCTTCCAATGGGCGACAGACCATTCACAGATACGCAGTATTTT; CDR3 protein: CSALPMGDRPFTDTQYF
D gene: NA; clone size: many; J gene: TRBJ2-3; V gene: TRBV12-3/TRBV12-4; CDR3 DNA: TGTGCCAGCAGTTTCAGCGGCTACACAGATACGCAGTATTTT; CDR3 protein: CASSFSGYTDTQYF
D gene: NA; clone size: NA; J gene: TRBJ1-2; V gene: TRBV27; CDR3 DNA: NA; CDR3 protein: CASSSSTDNYGYTF
D gene: NA; clone size: NA; J gene: TRBJ1-4; V gene: TRBV15; CDR3 DNA: TGTGCCACCAGCAGAGATAGGTCAGGGGCGGATGAAAAACTGTTTTTT; CDR3 protein: CATSRDRSGADEKLFF
D gene: TRBD2; clone size: NA; J gene: TRBJ2-5; V gene: TRBV7-8; CDR3 DNA: TGTGCCAGCAGGAGGGAGGGCCTACGGTGGCAAGAGACCCAGTACTTC; CDR3 protein: CASRREGLRWQETQYF
D gene: TRBD2; clone size: NA; J gene: TRBJ2-5; V gene: TRBV24-1; CDR3 DNA: TGTGCCACCTCTACCGGACTAGCGGGAGACCACAGAGAGACCCAGTACTTC; CDR3 protein: CATSTGLAGDHRETQYF
D gene: NA; clone size: many; J gene: TRBJ1-1; V gene: TRBV11-3; CDR3 DNA: TGTGCCAGCAGCTCCCGGGATCTCACCAAGGGGACTGAAGCTTTCTTT; CDR3 protein: CASSSRDLTKGTEAFF
D gene: TRBD1; clone size: few; J gene: TRBJ1-1; V gene: TRBV20-1; CDR3 DNA: TGCAGTGCGCGAAAACAGGGGGCGAACACTGAAGCTTTCTTT; CDR3 protein: CSARKQGANTEAFF